This TCR beta chain was recorded in a study of beta chain features in type 1 diabetes. This clone has just a few counts. Its matching antigen is unknown. Study conclusions and caveats: There was a moderate but significant shortening of TCRB CDR3s in all four CD4+ subsets of Type 1 diabetes patients.

Expressed TCRB transcripts were sequenced, since all the RNA that had been isolated was reverse transcribed. The repertoire was sequenced with immunoSEQ multiplex PCR; TCRdb's copy has only in-frame clones and lacks some. Of 160,000 or so clones listed, approximately 8.7% are singletons. The CDR3 has 16 residues. The J segment lost 6 bases and the V segment lost 5 bases, leaving 7 bases of the junction unmatched. Germline CDR1 and CDR2: MNHEY and SMNVEV (reference sequence). Sequencing was done on a sample of central memory CD4+ T cells from blood. The clonotype comes from a woman between 25 and 40 years old with type 1 diabetes. The V and J genes are TRBV27 and TRBJ2-1, with 13 bases identical to TRBD2. DNA for the CDR3: TGTGCCAGCAGTCCATCACTAGCGGGAGGGGTCAATGAGCAGTTCTTC. This translates into CASSPSLAGGVNEQFF.